This T cell receptor beta chain was sequenced for a study of CD8+ T cells in alopecia areata. Study-level information: Treated patients received oral tofacitinib, 5 to 10 mg twice daily. Dosing with tofacitinib proceeded for 6 to 18 months, followed by 6 months off drug. The study, taken as a whole, reports: Lesional scalp displayed greater clonality than normal scalp, most notably in alopecia totalis/universalis.

Regarding this clone: Its antigen is still unknown.

The V end was cut by 0 bases, the J end by 0 bases, with 15 bases between. The CDR3 has 16 residues. The germline CDR1 and CDR2 sequences are SQVTM and ANQGSEA. The study team obtained lesional scalp punch biopsies and peripheral blood from alopecia areata patients. Investigators isolated RNA and reverse transcribed it into cDNA to act as the sequencing template. Only in-frame clones appear in the TCRdb table, and some are missing; sequencing was by immunoSEQ multiplex PCR. Among 150,000 to 200,000 clones, just over 65% were seen once, and the ten largest hold over 10%. The sequences come from CD8+ T cells sorted from blood, collected at week 0. The clonotype comes from a human donor with alopecia areata. The chain recombines TRBV29-1 with TRBJ2-7, with a possible D match to TRBD2 (5 bases). The CDR3 loop reads CSVEEFTEGSSYEQYF. CDR3 nucleotides: TGCAGCGTTGAAGAGTTCACAGAAGGGAGCTCCTACGAGCAGTACTTC.